These T cell receptor beta chains were read from a single sample in a study of blood T cells in healthy people across ages. TCRdb used MiXCR to reprocess the 5' RACE reads, holding one entry per CDR3 protein. This sample yields around 1,000,000 distinct CDR3 sequences, of which approximately 25% are seen a single time; about 0.69% belongs to the top ten. The sample was also reused in another study, on T cells of mothers and their children.

The source material was blood. The receptors here all came from a girl aged 2 to 9 in good health. The CDR3 runs from the conserved cysteine through the conserved F or W. D genes are given only for firm matches. The size of a clone is reported for some rows only, either as once, few or many, or as a class for expanded clones.

J: TRBJ2-1
D: .
V: TRBV9
size: few
DNA: TGTGCCAGCAGCGTAGTAGGCGGGGACTACAATGAGCAGTTCTTC
CDR3: CASSVVGGDYNEQFF

J: TRBJ2-5
D: TRBD2
V: TRBV2
size: .
DNA: TGTGCCAGCAGTGAAAGCGCTAGCGGGGACTTC
CDR3: CASSESASGDF

J: TRBJ1-5
D: .
V: TRBV6-5
size: few
DNA: TGTGCCAGCAGTTACGGGGCGGGAAGCAATCAGCCCCAGCATTTT
CDR3: CASSYGAGSNQPQHF

J: TRBJ2-1
D: .
V: TRBV19
size: .
DNA: TGTGCCAGTAGTATAGTAAGGGGGGCCTACAATGAGCAGTTCTTC
CDR3: CASSIVRGAYNEQFF

J: TRBJ2-7
D: TRBD1
V: TRBV19
size: .
DNA: TGTGCCAGTACTCCGGGACAGGGGGCCATCTACGAGCAGTACTTC
CDR3: CASTPGQGAIYEQYF

J: TRBJ2-1
D: TRBD1
V: TRBV7-9
size: few
DNA: TGTGCCAGCAGCGCCCCGACGACAGGGTACAATGAGCAGTTCTTC
CDR3: CASSAPTTGYNEQFF

J: TRBJ2-5
D: TRBD2
V: TRBV27
size: few
DNA: TGTGCCAGCAGTGTAATAGCGGGGGGGACGGAGACCCAGTACTTC
CDR3: CASSVIAGGTETQYF

J: TRBJ2-7
D: TRBD2
V: TRBV29-1
size: few
DNA: TGCAGCGTTGAAGGGCTAGCGGGAGCCTACGAGCAGTACTTC
CDR3: CSVEGLAGAYEQYF

J: TRBJ2-1
D: .
V: TRBV29-1
size: .
DNA: TGCAGCGTTGAAGATGACACGAGCTACAATGAGCAGTTCTTC
CDR3: CSVEDDTSYNEQFF

J: TRBJ2-4
D: TRBD2
V: TRBV4-2
size: .
DNA: TGTGCCAGCAGCCAAGTAGGCCTAGCGGGGAACAAAAACATTCAGTACTTC
CDR3: CASSQVGLAGNKNIQYF

J: TRBJ1-1
D: .
V: TRBV20-1
size: .
DNA: TGCAGTGCCGCGGGGAGGAGCATTATTAACACTGAAGCTTTCTTT
CDR3: CSAAGRSIINTEAFF

J: TRBJ2-1
D: .
V: TRBV11-2
size: .
DNA: TGTGCCAGCAGCTTAGCGTACGGGGACTACAATGAGCAGTTCTTC
CDR3: CASSLAYGDYNEQFF

J: TRBJ1-1
D: .
V: TRBV5-4
size: few
DNA: TGTGCCAGCAGCTTCCCTGTCGGGGGAGGAACTGAAGCTTTCTTT
CDR3: CASSFPVGGGTEAFF

J: TRBJ2-1
D: TRBD1
V: TRBV18
size: few
DNA: TGTGCCAGCTCACGTCCGGGACAGGGGGTAAATGAGCAGTTCTTC
CDR3: CASSRPGQGVNEQFF

J: TRBJ2-3
D: TRBD1
V: TRBV7-3
size: .
DNA: TGTGCCAGCAGCCCCCGGGCAGGGGGCGTAGATACGCAGTATTTT
CDR3: CASSPRAGGVDTQYF

J: TRBJ2-1
D: .
V: TRBV6-1
size: .
DNA: TGTGCCAGCAGTGCCGGGTATACCTACAATGAGCAGTTCTTC
CDR3: CASSAGYTYNEQFF

J: TRBJ2-1
D: TRBD2
V: TRBV20-1
size: few
DNA: TGCAGTGCTAGGGGCCCCGTGGCGGGAGGGAATGAGCAGTTCTTC
CDR3: CSARGPVAGGNEQFF

J: TRBJ2-7
D: .
V: TRBV7-8
size: .
DNA: TGTGCCAGCCGAAATACGGGGGGCCGGGATTGGGAGCAGTACTTC
CDR3: CASRNTGGRDWEQYF

J: TRBJ2-7
D: .
V: TRBV2
size: .
DNA: TGTGCCAGCCAGGAGGGACAGCGCTACGAGCAGTACTTC
CDR3: CASQEGQRYEQYF

J: TRBJ2-7
D: TRBD2
V: TRBV4-2
size: few
DNA: TGTGCCAGCAGCCAAGAAAGAGCGGGGGCCACTAGCTCCTACGAGCAGTACTTC
CDR3: CASSQERAGATSSYEQYF